This T cell receptor (beta chain) stems from a study of blood T cells in healthy people across ages. The study's findings and limits: The diversity estimates, figures obtained from one million T cells, were considered underestimates. Long-lived donors exceeded aged donors in naive CD4+ cells and diversity.

Trimming cost V 4 bases and J 0 bases, with 12 bases left between them. Germline lookup yields CDR1 LGHNA and CDR2 YSLEER. The CDR3 is 15 amino acids. The use of a sample-barcoded 5' primer and a J-beta primer mix characterized a second PCR of roughly 7 to 12 cycles. From the 5' RACE reads, TCRdb called clonotypes with MiXCR, one entry per CDR3 protein. The sample lists 850,000 or so distinct CDR3 sequences, less than 35% occurring once. With regard to this clonotype: Its matching antigen is unknown. This may stem from a read error, because a much larger clone lies one nucleotide away.

The chain recombines TRBV4-3 with TRBJ1-1, with unresolved D. The receptor was derived from a woman of 80 years or more in good health. Sequenced sample: blood. CDR3 region: CASSPSVTLNTEAFF. Written as DNA, the CDR3 is TGCGCCAGCAGCCCCAGCGTAACGTTGAACACTGAAGCTTTCTTT.